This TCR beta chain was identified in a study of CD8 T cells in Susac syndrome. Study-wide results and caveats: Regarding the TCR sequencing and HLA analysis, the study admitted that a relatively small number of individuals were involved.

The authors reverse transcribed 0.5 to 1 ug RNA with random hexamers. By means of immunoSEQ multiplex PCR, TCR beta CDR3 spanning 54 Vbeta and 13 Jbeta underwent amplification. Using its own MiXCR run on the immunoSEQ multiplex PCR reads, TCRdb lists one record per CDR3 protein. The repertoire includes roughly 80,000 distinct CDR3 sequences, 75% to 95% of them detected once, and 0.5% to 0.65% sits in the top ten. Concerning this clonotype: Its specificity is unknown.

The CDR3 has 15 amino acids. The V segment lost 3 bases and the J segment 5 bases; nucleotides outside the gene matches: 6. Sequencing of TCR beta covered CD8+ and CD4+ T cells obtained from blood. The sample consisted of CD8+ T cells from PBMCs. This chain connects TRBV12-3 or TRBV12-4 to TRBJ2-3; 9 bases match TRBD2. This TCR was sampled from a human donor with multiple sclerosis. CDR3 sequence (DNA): TGTGCCAGCAGTTTGCGCGGGAGGGTAGGAGATACGCAGTATTTT. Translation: CASSLRGRVGDTQYF.